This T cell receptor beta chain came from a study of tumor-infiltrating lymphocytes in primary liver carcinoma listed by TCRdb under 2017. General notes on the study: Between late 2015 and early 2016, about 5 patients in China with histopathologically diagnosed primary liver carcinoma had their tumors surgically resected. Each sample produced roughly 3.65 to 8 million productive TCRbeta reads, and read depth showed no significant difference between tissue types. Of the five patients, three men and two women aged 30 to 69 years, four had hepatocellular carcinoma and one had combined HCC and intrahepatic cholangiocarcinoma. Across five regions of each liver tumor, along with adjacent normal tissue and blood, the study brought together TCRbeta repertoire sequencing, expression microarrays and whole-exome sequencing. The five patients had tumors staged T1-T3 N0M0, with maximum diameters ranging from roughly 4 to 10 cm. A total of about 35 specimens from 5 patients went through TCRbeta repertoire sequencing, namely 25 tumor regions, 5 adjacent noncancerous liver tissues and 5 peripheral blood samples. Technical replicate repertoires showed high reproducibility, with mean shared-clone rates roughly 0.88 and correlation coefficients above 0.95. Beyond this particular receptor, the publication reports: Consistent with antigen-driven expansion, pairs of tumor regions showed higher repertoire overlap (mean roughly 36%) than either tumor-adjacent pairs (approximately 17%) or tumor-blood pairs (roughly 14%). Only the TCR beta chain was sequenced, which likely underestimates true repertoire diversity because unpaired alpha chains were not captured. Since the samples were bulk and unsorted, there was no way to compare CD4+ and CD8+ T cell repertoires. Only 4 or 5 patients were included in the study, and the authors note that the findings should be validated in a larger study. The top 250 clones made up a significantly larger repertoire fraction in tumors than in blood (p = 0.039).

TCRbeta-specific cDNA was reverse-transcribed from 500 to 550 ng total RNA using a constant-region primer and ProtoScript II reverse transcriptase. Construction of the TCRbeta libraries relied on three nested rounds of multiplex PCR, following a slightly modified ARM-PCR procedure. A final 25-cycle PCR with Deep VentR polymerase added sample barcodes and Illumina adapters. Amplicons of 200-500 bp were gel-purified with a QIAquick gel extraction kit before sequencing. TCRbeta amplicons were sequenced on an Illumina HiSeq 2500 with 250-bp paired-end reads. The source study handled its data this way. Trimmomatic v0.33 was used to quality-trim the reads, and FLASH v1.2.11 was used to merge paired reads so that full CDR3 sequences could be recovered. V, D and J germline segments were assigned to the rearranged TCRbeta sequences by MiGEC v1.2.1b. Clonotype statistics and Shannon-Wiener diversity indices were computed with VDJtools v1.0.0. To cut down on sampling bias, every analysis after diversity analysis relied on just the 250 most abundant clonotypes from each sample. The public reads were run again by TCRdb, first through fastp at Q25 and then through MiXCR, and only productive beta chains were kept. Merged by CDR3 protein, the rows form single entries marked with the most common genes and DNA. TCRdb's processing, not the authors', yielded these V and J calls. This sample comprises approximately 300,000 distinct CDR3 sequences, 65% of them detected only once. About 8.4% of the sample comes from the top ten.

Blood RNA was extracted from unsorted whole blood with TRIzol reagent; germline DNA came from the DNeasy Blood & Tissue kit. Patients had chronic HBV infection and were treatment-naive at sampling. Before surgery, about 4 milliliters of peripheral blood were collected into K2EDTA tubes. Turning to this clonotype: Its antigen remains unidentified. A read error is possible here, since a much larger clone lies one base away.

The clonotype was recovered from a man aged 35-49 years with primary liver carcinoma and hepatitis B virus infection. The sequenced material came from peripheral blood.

The DNA sequence is given as TGTACCAGCAGCTCGGACAGGGCCCTCGGGCCCCAGCATTTT. Its product reads: CTSSSDRALGPQHF. This chain joins TRBV6-2 or TRBV6-3 to TRBJ1-5; 8 bases in the middle match TRBD1. From cysteine to phenylalanine, the CDR3 is 14 amino acids long. Only the CDR3 DNA stays, 42 bases, in frame from base 1. Per the germline V gene, MNHEY is the CDR1 and SVGEGT is the CDR2.